The present TCR beta chain was sequenced within a study of T cells in Graves' hyperthyroidism and ophthalmopathy (dated by TCRdb to the late 2010s). Some background on the complete study: Peripheral blood was collected at initial diagnosis, before any treatment. The 100 or so discovery patients were randomly split 7:3 into training and test sets. To identify distinguishing TCR V-J signatures, a discovery cohort of some 99 patients was used, comprising some 43 with Graves' ophthalmopathy and around 60 with stable Graves' hyperthyroidism. The paper describes TCR Vbeta CDR3 sequencing of some 130 peripheral blood samples, made up of roughly 40 ophthalmopathy patients, approximately 73 hyperthyroidism patients and 17 progressor patients. After sampling, hyperthyroidism patients received methimazole starting at 30 mg daily, and ophthalmopathy patients received high-dose intravenous methylprednisolone. Prospective prediction of ophthalmopathy was tested in an independent validation cohort consisting of roughly 19 hyperthyroidism patients and around 17 patients who later progressed to ophthalmopathy. The study also compared thyroid tissue and blood T-cell repertoires from several Graves' hyperthyroidism patients. Beyond this particular receptor, the publication reports: Sample size was not statistically predetermined, and blinding of investigators to group allocation was not performed. In validation, the model predicted progression to ophthalmopathy with 55% to 71% sensitivity and over 72% specificity, a median of about 6 months before onset. A 13 V-J signature model separated ophthalmopathy from stable hyperthyroidism, with around 91% sensitivity and 81.08% specificity in cross-validation and 80%/75% in testing. Most expanded thyroid clonotypes (frequency above 0.001) were also detected in blood, a finding suggesting that blood repertoires may reflect thyroid immune responses.

This clonotype occurred many times. The antigen this receptor binds is unknown. The record has no base qualities; no much larger clone is one base away. The hyperthyroidism patients were between 18 and 65 years old and newly diagnosed, with a disease duration of less than 2 months. The study excluded patients with uncontrolled infections, other autoimmune diseases, pregnancy or lactation. Diagnoses relied on clinical symptoms, serum thyroxine and TRAb, thyroid ultrasound and orbital computed tomography. Blood from progressor patients was drawn when they were first diagnosed with hyperthyroidism, before any ophthalmopathy symptoms appeared. PBMCs were separated from 10 ml of fresh peripheral blood using Ficoll-Paque density gradient centrifugation. Progressor patients were first diagnosed with Graves' hyperthyroidism and then developed ophthalmopathy during follow-up. Trizol reagent was used to extract total RNA, and RNA quality was then checked on an Agilent 2100 Bioanalyzer.

The TCR beta CDR3 regions were amplified from RNA transcripts. A first-round RT-PCR of the TCR CDR3 used the HTBI primer set with the Qiagen OneStep RT-PCR kit. A second multiplex PCR round built the libraries, followed by size selection and purification. The libraries were sequenced on an Illumina HiSeq2000 using paired-end 100 bp reads. Processing in the source paper ran as follows. SOAPnuke was used to process the raw data, removing reads that contained adapters or uncalled bases, had a mean Phred below 15, or lacked an exact match to the constant primer or identifier. COPE v1.2.5 was used to merge high-quality paired reads, and clonotypes were defined as unique nucleotide sequences. Clonotypes were aligned to IMGT TRBV, TRBD and TRBJ reference segments using MiTCR v1.1. Analysis was restricted to V-J combinations with a frequency above 0.0001, which covered about 99% of repertoires. A TCS score was defined as the ratio of F50 (clonal expansion) to E x V (chaos), with BLOSUM62-based TCRdist applied between CDR3 peptides within each V-J. Welch's t-statistics and random forest reduced 450 to 600 V-J features to some 14, which were used in a naive Bayes classifier (R e1071). Starting from the raw public reads, TCRdb applied fastp trimming at Q25, assembled clones with MiXCR and retained in-frame beta chains. Records with the same CDR3 protein are collapsed into one entry carrying the most frequent genes and DNA. These V and J calls rely on TCRdb rather than the paper's analysis. The sample data list 250,000 or so distinct CDR3 sequences, and roughly 15% of these were observed just once. In total, the top ten clones hold 13% of the sample.

This receptor was identified in a woman aged 40 to 50 with Graves' hyperthyroidism that later progressed to Graves' ophthalmopathy. Sequencing used blood.

CDR3 region: CASSLPTTGLNQPQHF. The nucleotide sequence reads as follows: TGTGCCAGCAGTTTACCGACGACAGGGCTCAATCAGCCCCAGCATTTT. The chain is assembled from TRBV28 and TRBJ1-5; 7 bases in the middle match TRBD1. Trimming removed 2 bases from V and 3 bases from J; the gene matches leave 7 bases unexplained. For CDR1 and CDR2, the germline V gene lists MDHEN and SYDVKM. Measured from the cysteine to the phenylalanine, the CDR3 is 16 residues long. Only the CDR3 portion is preserved as DNA: 48 bases, with reading frame beginning at the first base.